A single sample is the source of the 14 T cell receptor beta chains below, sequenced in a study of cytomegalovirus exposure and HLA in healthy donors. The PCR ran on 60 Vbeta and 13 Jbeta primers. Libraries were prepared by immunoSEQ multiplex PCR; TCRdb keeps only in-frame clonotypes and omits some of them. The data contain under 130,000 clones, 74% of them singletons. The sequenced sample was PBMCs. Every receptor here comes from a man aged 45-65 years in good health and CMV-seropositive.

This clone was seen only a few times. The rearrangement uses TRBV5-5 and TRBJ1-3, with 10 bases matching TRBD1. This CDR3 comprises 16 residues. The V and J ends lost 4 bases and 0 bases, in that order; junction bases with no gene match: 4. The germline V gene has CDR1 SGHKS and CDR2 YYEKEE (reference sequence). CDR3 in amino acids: CASSPDRGFSGNTIYF. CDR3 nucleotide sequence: TGTGCCAGCAGCCCGGACAGGGGGTTCTCTGGAAACACCATATATTTT.

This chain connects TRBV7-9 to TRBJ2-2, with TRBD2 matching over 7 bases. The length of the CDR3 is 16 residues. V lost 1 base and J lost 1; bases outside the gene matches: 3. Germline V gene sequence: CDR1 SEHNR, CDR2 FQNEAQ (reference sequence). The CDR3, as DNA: TGTGCCAGCAGCTTAGAGCGGGGCTGGAACACCGGGGAGCTGTTTTTT. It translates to CASSLERGWNTGELFF.

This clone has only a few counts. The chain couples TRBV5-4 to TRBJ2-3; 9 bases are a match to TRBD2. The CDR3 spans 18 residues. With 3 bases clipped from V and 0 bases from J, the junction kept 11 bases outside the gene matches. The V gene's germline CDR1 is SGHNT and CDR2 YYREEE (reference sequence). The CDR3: CASSSGLAGRTSTDTQYF. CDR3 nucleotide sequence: TGTGCCAGCAGCTCGGGGCTAGCGGGGAGAACTAGCACAGATACGCAGTATTTT.

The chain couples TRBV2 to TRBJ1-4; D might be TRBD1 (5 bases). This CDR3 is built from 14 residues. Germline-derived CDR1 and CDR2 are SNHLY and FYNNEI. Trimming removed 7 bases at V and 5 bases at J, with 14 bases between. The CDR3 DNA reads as TGTGCCAGCACAGGGCCTCTTTCCAATGAAAAACTGTTTTTT. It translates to CASTGPLSNEKLFF.

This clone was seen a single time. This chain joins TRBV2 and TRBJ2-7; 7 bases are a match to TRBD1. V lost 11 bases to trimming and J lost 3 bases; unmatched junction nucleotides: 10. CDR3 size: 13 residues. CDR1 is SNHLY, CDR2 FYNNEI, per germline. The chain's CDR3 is CAGAGGLDYEQYF. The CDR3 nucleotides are TGTGCCGGGGCAGGGGGTCTGGACTACGAGCAGTACTTC. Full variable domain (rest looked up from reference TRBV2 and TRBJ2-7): EPEVTQTPSHQVTQMGQEVILRCVPISNHLYFYWYRQILGQKVEFLVSFYNNEISEKSEIFDDQFSVERPDGSNFTLKIRSTKLEDSAMYFCAGAGGLDYEQYFGPGTRLTVT.

The CDR3 spells CASSLAGLIYQPQHF. In nucleotides, the CDR3 is TGCGCCAGCAGCTTGGCGGGTCTAATTTATCAGCCCCAGCATTTT. V gene TRBV5-1 combines with J gene TRBJ1-5, with D hard to call. In germline, CDR1 is SGHRS, CDR2 YFSETQ. The CDR3 has 15 residues. Trimming shortened V by 0 bases and J by 5 bases, and 12 bases separated the two germline ends.

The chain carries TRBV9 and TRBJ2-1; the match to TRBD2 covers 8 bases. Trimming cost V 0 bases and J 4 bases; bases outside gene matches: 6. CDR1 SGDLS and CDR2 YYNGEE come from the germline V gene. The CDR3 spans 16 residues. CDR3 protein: CASSVAGRGAYNEQFF. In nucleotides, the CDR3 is TGTGCCAGCAGCGTAGCGGGGCGGGGGGCTTACAATGAGCAGTTCTTC. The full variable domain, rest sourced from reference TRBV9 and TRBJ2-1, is DSGVTQTPKHLITATGQRVTLRCSPRSGDLSVYWYQQSLDQGLQFLIQYYNGEERAKGNILERFSAQQFPDLHSELNLSSLELGDSALYFCASSVAGRGAYNEQFFGPGTRLTVL.

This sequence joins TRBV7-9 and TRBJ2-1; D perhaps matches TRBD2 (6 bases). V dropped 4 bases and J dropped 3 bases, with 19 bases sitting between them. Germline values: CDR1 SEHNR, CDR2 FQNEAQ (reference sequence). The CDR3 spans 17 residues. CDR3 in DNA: TGTGCCAGCAGCTCGGCGCGACTAGAGTGGGGCTACAATGAGCAGTTCTTC. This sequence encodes CASSSARLEWGYNEQFF.

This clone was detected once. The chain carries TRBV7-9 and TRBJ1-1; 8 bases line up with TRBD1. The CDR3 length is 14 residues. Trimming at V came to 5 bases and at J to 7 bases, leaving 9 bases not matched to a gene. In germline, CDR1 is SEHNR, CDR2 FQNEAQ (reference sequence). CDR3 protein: CASSETQGAGEAFF. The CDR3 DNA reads TGTGCCAGCAGCGAGACGCAGGGGGCCGGTGAAGCTTTCTTT.

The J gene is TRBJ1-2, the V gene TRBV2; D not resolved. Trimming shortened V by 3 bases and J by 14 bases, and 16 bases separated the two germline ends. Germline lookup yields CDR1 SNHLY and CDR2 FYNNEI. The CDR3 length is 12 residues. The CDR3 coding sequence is TGTGCCAGCAGTGACGGGTACGGAACTAAAACCTTC. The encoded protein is CASSDGYGTKTF. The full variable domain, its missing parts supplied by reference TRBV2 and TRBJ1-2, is EPEVTQTPSHQVTQMGQEVILRCVPISNHLYFYWYRQILGQKVEFLVSFYNNEISEKSEIFDDQFSVERPDGSNFTLKIRSTKLEDSAMYFCASSDGYGTKTFGSGTRLTVV.

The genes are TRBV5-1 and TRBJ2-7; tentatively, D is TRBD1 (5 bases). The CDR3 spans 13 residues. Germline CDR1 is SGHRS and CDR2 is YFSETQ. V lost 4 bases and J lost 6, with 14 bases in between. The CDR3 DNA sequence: TGCGCCAGCAGCCCGTCGGACATTCCCGAGCAGTACTTC. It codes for CASSPSDIPEQYF.

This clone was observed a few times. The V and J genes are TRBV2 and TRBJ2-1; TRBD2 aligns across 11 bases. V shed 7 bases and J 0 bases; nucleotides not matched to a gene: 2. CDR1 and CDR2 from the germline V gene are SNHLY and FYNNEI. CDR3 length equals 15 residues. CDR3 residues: CASKGLAGSYNEQFF. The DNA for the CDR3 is TGTGCCAGCAAAGGACTAGCGGGCTCCTACAATGAGCAGTTCTTC.

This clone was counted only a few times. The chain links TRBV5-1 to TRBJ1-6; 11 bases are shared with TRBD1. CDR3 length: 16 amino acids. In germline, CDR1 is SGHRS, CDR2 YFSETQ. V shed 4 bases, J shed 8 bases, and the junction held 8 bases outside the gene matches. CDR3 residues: CASSQGTGGRDSPLHF. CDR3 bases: TGCGCCAGCAGCCAGGGGACAGGGGGACGGGATTCACCCCTCCACTTT.

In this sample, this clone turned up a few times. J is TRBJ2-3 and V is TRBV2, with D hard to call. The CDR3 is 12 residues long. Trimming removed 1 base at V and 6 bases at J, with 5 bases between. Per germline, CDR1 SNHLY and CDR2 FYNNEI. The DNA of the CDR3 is TGTGCCAGCAGTGAAGTTGAGGATACGCAGTATTTT. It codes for CASSEVEDTQYF.